This T cell receptor beta chain was observed in a study of blood T cell repertoires in COVID-19. Turning to the study itself: Samples came from the United States, Italy and Spain, spanning acute and convalescent COVID-19.

The method was immunoSEQ multiplex PCR; TCRdb's version includes in-frame clones alone and lacks a portion of them. Of about 280,000 clones detected, over 75% appear once; the ten largest clones hold 5% to 6.5%. CDR1 and CDR2 (germline): SEHNR, FQNEAQ (reference sequence). V dropped 4 bases and J dropped 8; count of bases not matched to a gene: 10. The CDR3 is 15 amino acids. The V and J genes are TRBV7-9 and TRBJ2-1; 8 bases are a match to TRBD2. Input material: peripheral blood. The sequence was obtained from a man aged 45-60 years with active or convalescent COVID-19. The CDR3 DNA sequence: TGTGCCAGCAGCTGGGGAGCGGGAGAAGGCGATGAGCAGTTCTTC. Translation: CASSWGAGEGDEQFF.